This T cell receptor (beta chain) was sequenced for a study of sequential checkpoint blockade in melanoma. Treatment denoted: randomized to nivolumab then ipilimumab (arm A) or the reverse (arm B). This CDR3 region has 13 residues. With 6 bases removed from V and 7 bases from J, the gap between germline ends came to 13 bases. Germline assignment: CDR1 LNHDA and CDR2 SQIVND (reference sequence). Generated by immunoSEQ multiplex PCR, the TCRdb table keeps only in-frame clones and is missing some. In the table there are about 6,100 clones, around 21% of which are singletons. In this sample, this clone turned up a few times.

The receptor's source is a human donor with melanoma. The chain joins TRBV19 to TRBJ2-1; D may be TRBD1 (6 bases). The sequencing here drew on tumor tissue (inferred from file names), taken from a patient given nivolumab and ipilimumab in sequence. The CDR3 DNA reads as TGTGCCAGTAGCACCGGGACACCGAATGAGCAGTTCTTC. Translated: CASSTGTPNEQFF.